Below, 23 T cell receptor beta chains from the same sample are listed, as sequenced in a study of T cell responses to AZD1222 COVID-19 vaccine (dated by TCRdb to about 2021). The time point label on this specimen signifies: baseline before first vaccination. The library was built by means of the immunoSEQ multiplex PCR assay. TCRdb re-hosts the immuneACCESS table, in-frame sequences only. Its copies lack some clones; in the studies checked, an unresolved V gene accounts for under half of them, and the cause for the rest is not known. A total of about 120,000 clones appear in this sample, around 86% of them only once. Together, the top ten hold around 7.7% of the sample. The sample consisted of peripheral blood, taken on day 0 of AZD1222 vaccination. These receptors were taken from an adult in good health.

V and J are TRBV6-4 and TRBJ1-2, with 9 nucleotides matching TRBD1. The CDR3 consists of 18 residues. The V gene's germline CDR1 is MRHNA and CDR2 SNTAGT. Germline trimming cut 11 bases from V and 4 bases from J; bases unmatched to any gene: 23. CDR3 protein: CAPLVSSDSTDRGYGYTF. CDR3 DNA: TGTGCCCCGCTGGTCAGCAGTGACTCGACGGACAGGGGCTATGGCTACACCTTC.

V gene TRBV28 combines with J gene TRBJ1-5, with 7 bases identical to TRBD1. The CDR3 is 14 amino acids. Trimming cost V 5 bases and J 4 bases; bases outside gene matches: 5. Germline CDR1 reads MDHEN; CDR2 reads SYDVKM. Here the CDR3 reads CASSQGGSNQPQHF. The CDR3 DNA reads TGTGCCAGCAGTCAAGGGGGCTCAAATCAGCCCCAGCATTTT.

The chain employs TRBV5-5 and TRBJ1-2; 7 nucleotides line up with TRBD1. V gave up 4 bases and J gave up 5 bases; unmatched junction bases: 11. The CDR3 contains 15 residues. CDR1 is SGHKS, CDR2 YYEKEE, per germline (reference sequence). This chain's CDR3 is CASSATGQLRYGYTF. The DNA of the CDR3 is TGTGCCAGCAGCGCCACGGGACAGCTTAGATATGGCTACACCTTC.

The chain has TRBV27 and TRBJ2-7; 10 bases are a match to TRBD2. CDR1 and CDR2 from the germline V gene are MNHEY and SMNVEV (reference sequence). J was trimmed by 2 bases and V by 5 bases; bases with no gene match: 6. The CDR3 has 15 residues. DNA for the CDR3: TGTGCCAGCAGTAAACCCGGGACTAGCGCCTACGAGCAGTACTTC. It yields the protein CASSKPGTSAYEQYF.

This clone was observed a few times. The chain has TRBV5-1 and TRBJ2-7; D tentatively reads TRBD1 or TRBD2 (7 bases each). Trimming left V 3 bases short and J 0 bases short, with 13 bases between. Germline V gene data show CDR1 as SGHRS and CDR2 as YFSETQ. This CDR3 comprises 15 residues. This CDR3 is CASSWGGTVSYEQYF. The CDR3 DNA reads TGCGCCAGCAGCTGGGGGGGGACAGTCTCCTACGAGCAGTACTTC.

Only one count was recorded for this clone. This rearrangement joins TRBV24-1 to TRBJ2-1, with 9 bases that match TRBD2. Germline-derived CDR1 and CDR2 are KGHDR and SFDVKD. The V segment lost 7 bases and the J segment 0 bases; nucleotides outside the gene matches: 21. This CDR3 has 21 amino acids. The CDR3 bases are TGTGCCACCAGCCGTGAATCTGGGCAGCCCCTAGCGGGAATCTCCTACAATGAGCAGTTCTTC. As protein: CATSRESGQPLAGISYNEQFF.

The V gene is TRBV5-1, the J gene TRBJ1-4, with 12 nucleotides matching TRBD1. Germline V gene lookup returns CDR1 SGHRS and CDR2 YFSETQ. J lost 2 bases, V lost 0 bases, and 2 bases had no gene match. This CDR3 region has 17 residues. The CDR3 region is CASSLVGTGGTNEKLFF. CDR3 nucleotides: TGCGCCAGCAGCTTGGTGGGGACAGGGGGCACTAATGAAAAACTGTTTTTT.

This chain joins TRBV5-1 and TRBJ2-3; the D call may be TRBD1 or TRBD2 (6 bases each). The V end lost 5 bases, the J end lost 0 bases, and 16 bases lay between the germline ends. CDR3 length equals 16 residues. In germline, CDR1 is SGHRS, CDR2 YFSETQ. The CDR3 protein is CASRPRGDESTDTQYF. The CDR3 DNA reads TGCGCCAGCAGACCGAGGGGGGATGAAAGCACAGATACGCAGTATTTT.

V is TRBV10-2 and J is TRBJ2-7; 8 nucleotides agree with TRBD1. Looked up from germline, CDR1 is WSHSY and CDR2 is SAAADI. The CDR3 contains 16 residues. V lost 6 bases to trimming and J lost 6 bases; unmatched junction nucleotides: 16. CDR3 nucleotides: TGCGCCAGCAGGGGGGCAGCAGGGGGCTTTATGGGCGAGCAGTACTTC. Encoded protein: CASRGAAGGFMGEQYF.

V and J are TRBV3-1 (or the pseudogene TRBV3-2) and TRBJ2-3; D possibly corresponds to TRBD2 (6 bases). CDR1 and CDR2 from the germline V gene are LGHDT and YNNKEL (reference sequence). The CDR3 sequence is 16 residues long. V was cut by 1 base and J by 5 bases, with 16 bases left in between. The CDR3 reads CASSQGPGPGGDTQYF. Written as DNA, the CDR3 is TGTGCCAGCAGCCAAGGTCCGGGCCCCGGGGGAGATACGCAGTATTTT.

This chain links TRBV9 with TRBJ2-2; TRBD2 matches at 8 bases. The CDR3 totals 15 residues. The V gene end was trimmed by 9 bases and the J gene end by 4 bases; junction bases not matched to a gene: 11. Germline values: CDR1 SGDLS, CDR2 YYNGEE. This CDR3 is CAIYSGSRSTGELFF. Written as DNA, the CDR3 is TGTGCCATCTACAGCGGGAGTCGAAGCACCGGGGAGCTGTTTTTT.

The CDR3 nucleotides read TGTGCCAGCAGCGCCAGGACAGGGCCCGGGGAGACCCAGTACTTC. It translates to CASSARTGPGETQYF. The V and J genes are TRBV2 and TRBJ2-5; 8 nucleotides line up with TRBD1. The CDR3 runs to 15 residues. With 6 bases clipped from V and 5 bases from J, the junction kept 11 bases outside the gene matches. The germline CDR1 and CDR2 sequences are SNHLY and FYNNEI.

The V call is TRBV5-1, the J call TRBJ1-2; TRBD1 is a possible D gene (5 bases). Per the germline V gene, CDR1 is SGHRS and CDR2 is YFSETQ. V was pared by 5 bases and J by 8 bases, with 16 bases between. The CDR3 contains 13 residues. CDR3 DNA: TGCGCCAGCAGAGCCGGGACTGAGGGGGGCTACACCTTC. Translated: CASRAGTEGGYTF.

This clone was recorded a few times. The CDR3 spells CASRNRDSRQETQYF. DNA of the CDR3: TGTGCCAGCAGAAACCGGGACAGTCGCCAAGAGACCCAGTACTTC. This sequence joins TRBV27 and TRBJ2-5, with 7 bases aligning to TRBD1. The V gene end was trimmed by 6 bases and the J gene end by 1 base; junction bases not matched to a gene: 8. The CDR3 length is 15 residues. Germline V CDR1 and CDR2: MNHEY, SMNVEV (reference sequence).

A remark on this clone: At the DNA level, this CDR3 is encoded by other sequences in the same sample as well. The chain has TRBV3-1 (or the pseudogene TRBV3-2) and TRBJ2-3, with D maybe TRBD2 (7 bases). The CDR3 loop spans 15 amino acids. Trimming removed 4 bases at V and 2 bases at J, with 13 bases between. CDR1 is LGHDT and CDR2 is YNNKEL in the germline V gene (reference sequence). CDR3 residues: CASSLRGGLTDTQYF. CDR3 nucleotides: TGTGCCAGCAGCCTAAGGGGGGGCCTCACAGATACGCAGTATTTT.

The chain has TRBV5-1 and TRBJ2-6, with D unclear. The length of the CDR3 is 14 residues. The V and J ends lost 3 bases and 0 bases respectively, with 4 bases between them. The V gene's germline CDR1 is SGHRS and CDR2 YFSETQ. CDR3 sequence reads: CASSWSSGANVLTF. CDR3 DNA sequence: TGCGCCAGCAGCTGGAGCTCTGGGGCCAACGTCCTGACTTTC.

The rearrangement joins TRBV6-1 to TRBJ2-7; D may be TRBD1 or TRBD2 (5 bases each). This CDR3 has 13 amino acids. Germline assignment: CDR1 MNHNS and CDR2 SASEGT. Trimming stripped 3 bases from V and 1 base from J, with 7 bases between. CDR3 DNA sequence: TGTGCCAGCAGTGATGGGGGATCCTACGAGCAGTACTTC. Translation gives CASSDGGSYEQYF.

The sample holds a few counts of this clone. The genes are TRBV9 and TRBJ2-3; no definite D call. The CDR3 totals 12 residues. Looked up from germline, CDR1 is SGDLS and CDR2 is YYNGEE. With 4 bases removed from V and 2 bases from J, the gap between germline ends came to 5 bases. Written as DNA, the CDR3 is TGTGCCAGCAGCCCCTACACAGATACGCAGTATTTT. This codes for CASSPYTDTQYF. The entire variable domain, with the rest obtained from reference TRBV9 and TRBJ2-3, is as follows: DSGVTQTPKHLITATGQRVTLRCSPRSGDLSVYWYQQSLDQGLQFLIQYYNGEERAKGNILERFSAQQFPDLHSELNLSSLELGDSALYFCASSPYTDTQYFGPGTRLTVL.

The chain has TRBV30 and TRBJ1-6; TRBD1 matches 9 bases. Germline V gene sequence: CDR1 GTSNPN, CDR2 SVGIG (reference sequence). The CDR3 runs to 16 residues. V gave up 0 bases and J gave up 6 bases; unmatched junction bases: 6. The CDR3 protein is CAWSVRSGQGNSPLHF. CDR3 bases: TGTGCCTGGAGTGTACGGTCGGGACAGGGTAATTCACCCCTCCACTTT. Full variable domain (outside the CDR3, taken from reference TRBV30 and TRBJ1-6): SQTIHQWPATLVQPVGSPLSLECTVEGTSNPNLYWYRQAAGRGLQLLFYSVGIGQISSEVPQNLSASRPQDRQFILSSKKLLLSDSGFYLCAWSVRSGQGNSPLHFGNGTRLTVT.

The chain couples TRBV12-3 or TRBV12-4 to TRBJ2-5; possible D gene TRBD2, 6 bases. The CDR3 is made up of 13 amino acids. The V and J ends lost 3 bases and 5 bases respectively, with 10 bases between them. CDR3 nucleotides: TGTGCCAGCAGTTTTCTGAGCGGGGAGACCCAGTACTTC. It is translated as CASSFLSGETQYF.

The rearrangement links TRBV19 to TRBJ1-1; 7 nucleotides agree with TRBD1. The CDR3 has 14 residues. Trimming took 4 bases from V and 7 from J; bases not matched to a gene: 9. Germline loops: CDR1 LNHDA, CDR2 SQIVND (reference sequence). The CDR3 sequence is CASSTTGAPGEAFF. In DNA, the CDR3 is TGTGCCAGTAGTACAACAGGGGCCCCGGGTGAAGCTTTCTTT.

The J gene is TRBJ2-5, the V gene TRBV5-1; TRBD2 aligns across 8 bases. The CDR3 consists of 14 residues. V shed 4 bases and J 5 bases; nucleotides not matched to a gene: 7. CDR1 is SGHRS, CDR2 YFSETQ, per germline. This CDR3 reads CASSPYGGEETQYF. The CDR3 nucleotides are TGCGCCAGCAGCCCGTACGGGGGGGAGGAGACCCAGTACTTC.

This sequence joins TRBV7-6 and TRBJ2-7; 9 bases map to TRBD1. This CDR3 is 18 amino acids long. Trimming took 4 bases from V and 4 from J; bases not matched to a gene: 17. From germline, CDR1 is SGHVS and CDR2 FNYEAQ. Written as DNA, the CDR3 is TGTGCCAGCAGCTCTCCCCATGGATGGGGACAGGGTCTGTACGAGCAGTACTTC. Amino acid sequence: CASSSPHGWGQGLYEQYF.